The entry below gives a single TCR beta chain sequence along with its context. The CDR3 length is 13 residues. Trimming pared 4 bases from V and 0 bases from J, leaving 6 bases between. Looked up from germline, CDR1 is KGHDR and CDR2 is SFDVKD. Recruitment covered about two dozen US areas and drew participants whose ages spanned about 18 to 90 years. This record belongs to a study of blood T cell repertoires in COVID-19. Overall study context: Acute and convalescent COVID-19 specimens originated in the United States, Italy and Spain.

Sequencing used immunoSEQ multiplex PCR; TCRdb keeps in-frame clones, though not all of them. The repertoire holds about 320,000 clones, with about 85% as singletons. This TCR came from a woman aged 25-40 years who had been exposed to COVID-19. The J gene is TRBJ2-7, the V gene TRBV24-1; D uncertain. Sequencing used PBMCs or T cells enriched from blood (not recorded which). In DNA form, the CDR3 reads TGTGCCACCAGTGAGGGCAACTCCTACGAGCAGTACTTC. It yields the protein CATSEGNSYEQYF.